The entry below describes one T cell receptor beta chain. Its antigen is not known. This sample is drawn from a study of T cells in Graves' hyperthyroidism and ophthalmopathy. Study summary: Once the initial diagnosis was made, peripheral blood was obtained before any treatment. Study findings and constraints: From stable hyperthyroidism, ophthalmopathy was separated by a 13 V-J model. The model foresaw ophthalmopathy a median around 6.8 months prior to onset. Most expanded thyroid clonotypes above 0.001 also appeared in blood.

Trimming pared 0 bases from V and 2 bases from J, leaving 9 bases between. The CDR3 has 15 residues. Germline values: CDR1 SGDLS, CDR2 YYNGEE. Amplification targeted TCR beta CDR3 regions from RNA transcripts. Researchers ran a first-round RT-PCR on the TCR CDR3 using the HTBI primer set. A single record per CDR3 protein comes from TCRdb applying MiXCR to the multiplex PCR reads. The sample yields about 560,000 distinct CDR3 sequences, roughly 14% seen once. The receptor's source is a woman younger than 45 with Graves' hyperthyroidism. This chain joins TRBV9 and TRBJ1-3; possibly TRBD1 for D (6 bases). The sample consisted of blood. CDR3 in DNA: TGTGCCAGCAGCGTAGGGGCAGGGGCTGGAAACACCATATATTTT. Its translation: CASSVGAGAGNTIYF.